This record looks at one T cell receptor (beta chain) sequence and its context. TCR beta VDJ and CDR3 were profiled, and genomic DNA was the template. TCRdb passed the reads through MiXCR, listing each CDR3 protein once. The profile shows just over 450,000 distinct CDR3 sequences, approximately 33% of them singletons. The sample belongs to a study of CD8+CD57+ T cells in acquired aplastic anemia. About the research overall: The mean DNA yield obtained from sorted CD4+ and CD8+ cells came to approximately 3.2 ug.

It was patients with CD8+CD57+ cell expansion by flow cytometry who were chosen for sequencing. V lost 4 bases and J lost 3, with 13 bases in between. This CDR3 is built from 14 residues. Germline V gives CDR1 MGHDK, CDR2 SYGVNS. The sequence derives from a human donor with aplastic anemia. V and J are TRBV25-1 and TRBJ2-7; maybe TRBD2 (6 bases). Sequencing was performed on sorted CD4+, CD8+, or CD8+CD57+ T cells (not recorded which) from PBMCs. The CDR3 protein is CASSGGTGYYEQYF. DNA for the CDR3: TGTGCCAGCAGTGGCGGGACGGGATACTACGAGCAGTACTTC.